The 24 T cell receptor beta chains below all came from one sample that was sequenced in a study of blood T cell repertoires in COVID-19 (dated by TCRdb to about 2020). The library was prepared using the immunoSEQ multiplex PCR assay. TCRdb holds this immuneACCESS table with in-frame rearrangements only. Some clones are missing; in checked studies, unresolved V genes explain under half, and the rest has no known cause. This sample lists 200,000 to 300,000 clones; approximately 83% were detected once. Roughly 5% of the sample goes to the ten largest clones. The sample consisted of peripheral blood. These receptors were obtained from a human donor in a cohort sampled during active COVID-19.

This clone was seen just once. The CDR3 sequence: CASSPGRLAGFPVAKNIQYF. DNA of the CDR3: TGTGCCAGCAGCCCAGGGCGACTAGCGGGTTTTCCCGTAGCCAAAAACATTCAGTACTTC. The chain joins TRBV13 to TRBJ2-4; 10 nucleotides match TRBD2. CDR1 and CDR2 from the germline V gene are PRHDT and FYEKMQ (reference sequence). The CDR3 consists of 20 residues. V trimming: 5 bases; J trimming: 0 bases; junction bases outside the gene matches: 16.

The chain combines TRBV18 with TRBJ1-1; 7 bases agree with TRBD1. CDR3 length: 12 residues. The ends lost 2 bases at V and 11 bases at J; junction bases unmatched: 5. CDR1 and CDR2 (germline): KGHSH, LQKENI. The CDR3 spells CASSPNRGEAFF. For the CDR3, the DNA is TGTGCCAGCTCACCAAACAGGGGAGAGGCTTTCTTT. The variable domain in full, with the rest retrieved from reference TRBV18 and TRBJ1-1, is NAGVMQNPRHLVRRRGQEARLRCSPMKGHSHVYWYRQLPEEGLKFMVYLQKENIIDESGMPKERFSAEFPKEGPSILRIQQVVRGDSAAYFCASSPNRGEAFFGQGTRLTVV.

The CDR3 reads CASSLGSDSLLYEQYF. The CDR3 nucleotides read TGCGCCAGCAGCTTGGGTTCGGACTCCCTACTATACGAGCAGTACTTC. V usage is TRBV5-1 and J usage is TRBJ2-7, with a tentative D call TRBD2 (5 bases). CDR3 length: 16 residues. V lost 0 bases, J lost 4 bases, and 17 bases lay in between. Germline CDR1 is SGHRS and CDR2 is YFSETQ.

For the CDR3, the DNA is TGTGCCAGCAGTCCCGTGGGACAGAGTAATGAAAAACTGTTTTTT. It yields the protein CASSPVGQSNEKLFF. V is TRBV5-6 and J is TRBJ1-4; 7 bases line up with TRBD1. CDR1 and CDR2 (germline): SGHDT, YYEEEE. The trim removed 5 bases at V and 4 bases at J, leaving 8 bases unmatched. This CDR3 comprises 15 residues.

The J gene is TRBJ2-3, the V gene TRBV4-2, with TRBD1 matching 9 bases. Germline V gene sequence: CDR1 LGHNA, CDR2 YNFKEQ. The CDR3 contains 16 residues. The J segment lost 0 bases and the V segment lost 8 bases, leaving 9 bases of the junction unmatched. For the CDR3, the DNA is TGTGCCAGCCGGTCGGGACAGGGTTCTAGCACAGATACGCAGTATTTT. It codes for CASRSGQGSSTDTQYF.

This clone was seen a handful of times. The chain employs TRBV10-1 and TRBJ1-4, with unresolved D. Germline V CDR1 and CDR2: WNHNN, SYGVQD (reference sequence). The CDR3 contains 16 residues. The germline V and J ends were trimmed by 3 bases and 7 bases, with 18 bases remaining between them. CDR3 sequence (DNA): TGCGCCAGCAGTGAAAGTATCGGGAAGTTTGGTGAAAAACTGTTTTTT. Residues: CASSESIGKFGEKLFF.

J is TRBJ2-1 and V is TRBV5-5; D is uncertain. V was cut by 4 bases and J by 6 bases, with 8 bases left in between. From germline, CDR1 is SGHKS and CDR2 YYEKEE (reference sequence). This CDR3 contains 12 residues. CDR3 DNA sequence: TGTGCCAGCAGCCTTCAGGTCAATGAGCAGTTCTTC. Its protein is CASSLQVNEQFF.

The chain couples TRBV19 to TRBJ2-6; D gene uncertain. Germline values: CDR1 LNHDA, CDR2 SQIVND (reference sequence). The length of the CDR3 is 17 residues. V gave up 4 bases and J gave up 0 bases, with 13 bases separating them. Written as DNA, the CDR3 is TGTGCCAGTAGTAAGAGGTACGAGAGCTCTGGGGCCAACGTCCTGACTTTC. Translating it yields CASSKRYESSGANVLTF.

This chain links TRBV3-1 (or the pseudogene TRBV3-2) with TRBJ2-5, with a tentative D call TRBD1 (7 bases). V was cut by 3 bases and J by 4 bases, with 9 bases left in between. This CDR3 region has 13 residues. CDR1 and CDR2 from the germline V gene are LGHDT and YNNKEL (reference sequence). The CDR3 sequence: CASSQQGGETQYF. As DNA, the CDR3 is TGTGCCAGCAGCCAGCAGGGGGGAGAGACCCAGTACTTC.

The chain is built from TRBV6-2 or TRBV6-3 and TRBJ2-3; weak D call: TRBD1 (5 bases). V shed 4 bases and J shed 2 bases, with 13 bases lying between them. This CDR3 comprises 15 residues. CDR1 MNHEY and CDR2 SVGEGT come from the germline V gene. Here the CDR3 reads CASSSPTGPTDTQYF. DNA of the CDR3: TGTGCCAGCAGTTCCCCCACAGGACCCACAGATACGCAGTATTTT.

The CDR3 spells CASSQGGLAGGGADTQYF. For the CDR3, the DNA is TGCGCCAGCAGCCAAGGGGGACTAGCGGGGGGTGGTGCAGATACGCAGTATTTT. The chain is built from TRBV4-1 and TRBJ2-3, with 15 bases aligning to TRBD2. The CDR3 contains 18 residues. From germline, CDR1 is MGHRA and CDR2 YSYEKL. The trim removed 1 base at V and 4 bases at J, leaving 6 bases unmatched.

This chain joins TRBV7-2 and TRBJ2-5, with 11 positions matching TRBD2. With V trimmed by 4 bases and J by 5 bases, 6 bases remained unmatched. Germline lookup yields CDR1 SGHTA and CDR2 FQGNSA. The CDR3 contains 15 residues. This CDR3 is CASSSIAGGPETQYF. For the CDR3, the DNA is TGTGCCAGCAGCTCCATAGCGGGGGGGCCCGAGACCCAGTACTTC.

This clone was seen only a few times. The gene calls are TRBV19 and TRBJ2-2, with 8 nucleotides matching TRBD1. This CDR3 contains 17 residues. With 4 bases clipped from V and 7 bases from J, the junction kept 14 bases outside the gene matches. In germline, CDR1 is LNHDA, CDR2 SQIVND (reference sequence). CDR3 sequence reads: CASSTDRVGVRGGELFF. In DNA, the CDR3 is TGTGCCAGTAGTACGGACAGGGTTGGGGTTCGGGGCGGGGAGCTGTTTTTT.

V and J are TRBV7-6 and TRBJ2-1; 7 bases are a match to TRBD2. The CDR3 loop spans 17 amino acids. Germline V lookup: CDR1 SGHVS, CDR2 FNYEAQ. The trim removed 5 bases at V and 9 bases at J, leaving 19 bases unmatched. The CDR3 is CASSLPEGGRAGGEQFF. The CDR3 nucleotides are TGTGCCAGCAGCCTACCTGAGGGAGGGAGGGCCGGCGGTGAGCAGTTCTTC.

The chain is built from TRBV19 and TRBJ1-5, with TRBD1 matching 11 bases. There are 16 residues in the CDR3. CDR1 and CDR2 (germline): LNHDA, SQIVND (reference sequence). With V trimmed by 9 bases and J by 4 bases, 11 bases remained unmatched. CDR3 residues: CASDRGQGVRNQPQHF. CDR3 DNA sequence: TGTGCCAGCGATAGGGGACAGGGGGTAAGAAATCAGCCCCAGCATTTT.

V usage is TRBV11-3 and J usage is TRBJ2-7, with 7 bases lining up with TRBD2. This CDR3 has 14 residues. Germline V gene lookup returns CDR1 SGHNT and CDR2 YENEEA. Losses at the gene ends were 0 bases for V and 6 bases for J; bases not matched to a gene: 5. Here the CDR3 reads CASSLDGRGGEQYF. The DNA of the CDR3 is TGTGCCAGCAGCTTAGATGGGAGGGGCGGCGAGCAGTACTTC.

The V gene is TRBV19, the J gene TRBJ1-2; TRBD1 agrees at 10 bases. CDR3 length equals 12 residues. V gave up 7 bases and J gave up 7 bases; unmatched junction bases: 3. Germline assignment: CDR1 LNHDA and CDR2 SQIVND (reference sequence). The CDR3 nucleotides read TGTGCCAGTATGAGGGACAGGGGTGGCTACACCTTC. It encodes CASMRDRGGYTF.

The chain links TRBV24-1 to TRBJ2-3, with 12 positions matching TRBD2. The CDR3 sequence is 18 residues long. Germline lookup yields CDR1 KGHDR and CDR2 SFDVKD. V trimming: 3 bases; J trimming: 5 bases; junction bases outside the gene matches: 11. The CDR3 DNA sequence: TGTGCCACCAGTGATCCAACCGGGACTAGCGGGTTGGTAGATACGCAGTATTTT. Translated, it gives CATSDPTGTSGLVDTQYF.

DNA of the CDR3: TGTGCCAGCAGTCCCGGGACTAGCGGGAGGAGATCCTACAATGAGCAGTTCTTC. This translates into CASSPGTSGRRSYNEQFF. This sequence joins TRBV6-6 and TRBJ2-1; 15 bases are shared with TRBD2. CDR1 MNHNY and CDR2 SVGAGI come from the germline V gene (reference sequence). CDR3 length: 18 residues. Germline trimming cut 5 bases from V and 1 base from J; bases unmatched to any gene: 6.

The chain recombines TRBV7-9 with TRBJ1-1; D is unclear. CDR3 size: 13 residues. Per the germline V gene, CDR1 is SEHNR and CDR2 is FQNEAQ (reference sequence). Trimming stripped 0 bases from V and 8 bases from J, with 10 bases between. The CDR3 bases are TGTGCCAGCAGCTTAGCTTTTACAGCCGAAGCTTTCTTT. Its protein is CASSLAFTAEAFF.

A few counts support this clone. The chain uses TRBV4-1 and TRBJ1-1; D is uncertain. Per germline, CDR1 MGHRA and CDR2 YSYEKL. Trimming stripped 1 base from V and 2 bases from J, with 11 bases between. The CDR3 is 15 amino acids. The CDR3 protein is CASSQGHSSNTEAFF. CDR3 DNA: TGCGCCAGCAGCCAAGGGCACAGTTCTAACACTGAAGCTTTCTTT.

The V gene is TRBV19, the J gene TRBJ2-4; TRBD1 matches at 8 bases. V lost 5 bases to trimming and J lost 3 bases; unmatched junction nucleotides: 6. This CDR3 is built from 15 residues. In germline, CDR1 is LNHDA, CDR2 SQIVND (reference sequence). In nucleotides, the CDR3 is TGTGCCAGTAGTTCCCAGGGGGCGGGCAAAAACATTCAGTACTTC. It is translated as CASSSQGAGKNIQYF.

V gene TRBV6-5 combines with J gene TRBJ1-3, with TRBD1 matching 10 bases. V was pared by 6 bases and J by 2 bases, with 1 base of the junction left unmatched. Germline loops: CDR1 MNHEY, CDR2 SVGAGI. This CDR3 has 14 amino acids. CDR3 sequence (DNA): TGTGCCAGCAGAGGGACAGGGGCTGGAAACACCATATATTTT. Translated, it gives CASRGTGAGNTIYF.

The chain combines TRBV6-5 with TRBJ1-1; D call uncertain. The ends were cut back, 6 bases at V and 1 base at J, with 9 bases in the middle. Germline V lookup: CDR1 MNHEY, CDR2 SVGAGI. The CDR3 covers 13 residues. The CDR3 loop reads CASRITRNTEAFF. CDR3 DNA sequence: TGTGCCAGCAGGATTACACGGAACACTGAAGCTTTCTTT.